Listed here is a single T cell receptor (delta chain). One end of the junction is discordant with germline, which a read error may explain. The sample carries other DNA sequences with the same CDR3. The data derive from a study of gamma-delta T cells after stem cell transplantation. The CDR3 contains 15 residues. Germline V gene sequence: CDR1 GEAIGNYY, CDR2 EKD. TCRdb fed the RT-PCR reads into CATT to redo clone calling. The sample records under 2,500 delta-chain clones, over 2.5% being singletons. The sequence came from a human donor. It is not recorded whose cells these are; they may come from a transplant donor. Specimen: gamma-delta T cells. The chain links TRDV2 to TRDJ1; the match to TRDD3 covers 10 bases. CDR3 loop: CACDKLGDYTDKLIF. The CDR3 DNA reads TGCGCCTGTGACAAACTGGGGGATTACACCGATAAACTCATCTTT.